The text below deals with one T cell receptor (beta chain). V gave up 6 bases and J gave up 8 bases; unmatched junction bases: 6. The CDR3 runs 13 residues. The source of the sample is a study of blood T cell repertoires in COVID-19. Across the study: Sites in the United States, Italy and Spain provided acute and convalescent COVID-19 samples. Sources were T cells, B-cell-depleted T cells, or PBMCs; the material itself was cDNA or gDNA.

In the authors' workflow: Amplification of reference gene primers was used by the study to estimate nucleated cell counts. Assay: immunoSEQ multiplex PCR; the TCRdb copy retains only in-frame clones and omits some. V and J calls and clone size are copied from that table; D and trimming were computed from the DNA. This sample has roughly 150,000 clones, with 70% to 90% found just once. This TCR was recovered from a woman aged 45 to 65 with acute or convalescent COVID-19. Input material: peripheral blood. The V gene is TRBV12-3 or TRBV12-4, the J gene TRBJ1-4; TRBD1 agrees at 7 bases. CDR3 sequence: CASRRGRGEKLFF. The DNA for the CDR3 is TGTGCCAGCAGGAGGGGGCGCGGCGAAAAACTGTTTTTT.